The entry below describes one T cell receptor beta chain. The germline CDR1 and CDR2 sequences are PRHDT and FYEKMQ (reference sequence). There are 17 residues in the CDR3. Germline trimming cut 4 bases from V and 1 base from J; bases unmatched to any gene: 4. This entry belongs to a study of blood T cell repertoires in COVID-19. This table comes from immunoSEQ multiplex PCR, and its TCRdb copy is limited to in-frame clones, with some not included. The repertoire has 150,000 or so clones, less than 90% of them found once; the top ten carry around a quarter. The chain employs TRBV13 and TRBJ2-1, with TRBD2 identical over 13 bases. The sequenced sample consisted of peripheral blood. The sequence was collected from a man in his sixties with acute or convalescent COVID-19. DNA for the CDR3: TGTGCCAGCAGCTCCCGACTAGCGGGAGGATCCTACAATGAGCAGTTCTTC. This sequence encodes CASSSRLAGGSYNEQFF.